Shown below are 24 T cell receptor beta chains from a single sample sequenced in a study of blood T cell repertoires in COVID-19. Sequencing used immunoSEQ multiplex PCR; TCRdb keeps in-frame clones, though not all of them. Of 85,000 to 100,000 clones listed, less than 85% are singletons. The specimen was peripheral blood. Receptor source: a woman aged 60-70 years with acute or convalescent COVID-19.

The chain couples TRBV6-5 to TRBJ1-1; possible D gene TRBD1, 5 bases. V was clipped by 5 bases and J by 4 bases, with 11 bases between them. The CDR3 is 13 amino acids. The germline V gene has CDR1 MNHEY and CDR2 SVGAGI. The CDR3 DNA sequence: TGTGCCAGCAGTATTAACGGGGGCACTGAAGCTTTCTTT. Protein: CASSINGGTEAFF.

V is TRBV10-3 and J is TRBJ1-3, with 7 bases identical to TRBD1. The junction had 6 bases not matched to a gene; V was cut back by 3 bases and J by 4 bases. The CDR3 extends over 15 amino acids. In germline, CDR1 is ENHRY, CDR2 SYGVKD. The CDR3 DNA sequence: TGTGCCATCAGTGACCGGGACAGATCCGGAAACACCATATATTTT. Protein: CAISDRDRSGNTIYF.

This clone was seen a handful of times. CDR3 sequence reads: CASSSPGQGGYGYTF. CDR3 in DNA: TGTGCCAGCAGCTCCCCAGGACAGGGAGGGTATGGCTACACCTTC. J is TRBJ1-2 and V is TRBV7-2, with 8 positions matching TRBD1. The CDR3 extends over 15 amino acids. Germline trimming cut 4 bases from V and 5 bases from J; bases unmatched to any gene: 9. Germline lookup yields CDR1 SGHTA and CDR2 FQGNSA.

V and J are TRBV5-1 and TRBJ1-4, with TRBD1 identical over 9 bases. Trimming cost V 2 bases and J 6 bases; bases outside gene matches: 5. CDR1 is SGHRS and CDR2 is YFSETQ in the germline V gene. CDR3 length equals 15 residues. Here the CDR3 DNA reads TGCGCCAGCAGCTTCCGGGACAGGGAATATGAAAAACTGTTTTTT. Translation: CASSFRDREYEKLFF.

The V and J genes are TRBV5-1 and TRBJ1-6, with TRBD1 matching 9 bases. The CDR3 runs to 16 residues. V was pared by 2 bases and J by 10 bases, with 10 bases of the junction left unmatched. The germline CDR1 and CDR2 sequences are SGHRS and YFSETQ. CDR3 nucleotide sequence: TGCGCCAGCAGCTTCGAACGCACAGGGGGCAACTCACCCCTCCACTTT. Residues: CASSFERTGGNSPLHF.

The chain employs TRBV10-3 and TRBJ2-1, with 11 nucleotides matching TRBD2. CDR3 length equals 14 residues. Germline values: CDR1 ENHRY, CDR2 SYGVKD. J was trimmed by 4 bases and V by 6 bases; bases with no gene match: 2. CDR3 protein: CAIRASGGYNEQFF. CDR3 nucleotides: TGTGCCATCAGGGCTAGCGGGGGGTACAATGAGCAGTTCTTC.

The rearrangement links TRBV20-1 to TRBJ2-7; D uncertain. Germline CDR1 reads DFQATT; CDR2 reads SNEGSKA (reference sequence). The CDR3 covers 11 residues. Trimming left V 6 bases short and J 0 bases short, with 6 bases between. Written as DNA, the CDR3 is TGCAGTGCACCGAGCTCCTACGAGCAGTACTTC. Its protein is CSAPSSYEQYF.

This clone was recorded once. This sequence joins TRBV7-9 and TRBJ2-7; TRBD1 might be the D (6 bases). CDR3 size: 14 residues. V was clipped by 4 bases and J by 0 bases, with 10 bases between them. The germline CDR1 and CDR2 sequences are SEHNR and FQNEAQ (reference sequence). CDR3 nucleotides: TGTGCCAGCAGCTCTTGGGACATCTCCTACGAGCAGTACTTC. Translation gives CASSSWDISYEQYF.

The gene calls are TRBV6-1 and TRBJ2-1; 7 nucleotides agree with TRBD1. The CDR3 spans 15 residues. Germline V CDR1 and CDR2: MNHNS, SASEGT. V shed 2 bases and J 0 bases; nucleotides not matched to a gene: 1. CDR3: CASSEPGGSYNEQFF. The CDR3 DNA reads TGTGCCAGCAGTGAACCAGGGGGCTCCTACAATGAGCAGTTCTTC.

The V and J genes are TRBV2 and TRBJ2-5; 9 bases agree with TRBD2. Germline CDR1 SNHLY, CDR2 FYNNEI. Trimming cost V 4 bases and J 6 bases; bases outside gene matches: 9. The CDR3 covers 15 residues. CDR3 region: CASSVPAGGAQTQYF. DNA of the CDR3: TGTGCCAGCAGTGTCCCAGCGGGGGGAGCACAGACCCAGTACTTC.

The V gene is TRBV7-2, the J gene TRBJ2-7; 8 bases are a match to TRBD2. J lost 3 bases, V lost 5 bases, and 3 bases had no gene match. The CDR3 length is 13 residues. Germline V CDR1 and CDR2: SGHTA, FQGNSA. The CDR3 DNA follows: TGTGCCAGCAGCCTACGGGAGGGCTACGAGCAGTACTTC. Amino acid sequence: CASSLREGYEQYF. The full variable domain, rest sourced from reference TRBV7-2 and TRBJ2-7, is GAGVSQSPSNKVTEKGKDVELRCDPISGHTALYWYRQSLGQGLEFLIYFQGNSAPDKSGLPSDRFSAERTGGSVSTLTIQRTQQEDSAVYLCASSLREGYEQYFGPGTRLTVT.

This clone was seen a handful of times. The chain couples TRBV4-2 to TRBJ2-7; D is perhaps TRBD1 (6 bases). The CDR3 is 12 residues long. The V gene lost 5 bases and the J gene lost 3 bases, with 8 bases spanning the gap. Germline CDR1 is LGHNA and CDR2 is YNFKEQ. The chain's CDR3 is CASSKDSYEQYF. Here the CDR3 DNA reads TGTGCCAGCAGCAAGGACAGCTACGAGCAGTACTTC.

This sequence joins TRBV5-1 and TRBJ1-5; D perhaps matches TRBD1 (5 bases). V was pared by 3 bases and J by 0 bases, with 7 bases between. Germline V gives CDR1 SGHRS, CDR2 YFSETQ. This CDR3 has 14 amino acids. The CDR3 here is CASSSGGSNQPQHF. CDR3 bases: TGCGCCAGCAGCTCCGGGGGTAGCAATCAGCCCCAGCATTTT.

As regards this clone: Other DNA variants within this sample encode the same CDR3. The J gene is TRBJ1-4, the V gene TRBV18; unclear D gene. With 3 bases removed from V and 0 bases from J, the gap between germline ends came to 5 bases. Germline V lookup: CDR1 KGHSH, CDR2 LQKENI. This CDR3 is built from 14 residues. CDR3: CASSPRATNEKLFF. The CDR3 DNA reads TGTGCCAGCTCACCTCGCGCAACTAATGAAAAACTGTTTTTT. Together with reference TRBV18 and TRBJ1-4, the CDR3 gives the full variable domain: NAGVMQNPRHLVRRRGQEARLRCSPMKGHSHVYWYRQLPEEGLKFMVYLQKENIIDESGMPKERFSAEFPKEGPSILRIQQVVRGDSAAYFCASSPRATNEKLFFGSGTQLSVL.

This chain joins TRBV19 and TRBJ2-1; 7 nucleotides align to TRBD2. Germline trimming cut 9 bases from V and 8 bases from J; bases unmatched to any gene: 13. Germline-derived CDR1 and CDR2 are LNHDA and SQIVND (reference sequence). This CDR3 region has 14 residues. The CDR3 sequence: CASQRDPGSDEQFF. The CDR3 bases are TGTGCCAGCCAGCGGGACCCGGGCAGCGATGAGCAGTTCTTC.

The gene calls are TRBV4-2 and TRBJ1-3, with TRBD1 matching 9 bases. The germline CDR1 and CDR2 sequences are LGHNA and YNFKEQ. The CDR3 runs 17 residues. Trimming took 1 base from V and 2 from J; bases not matched to a gene: 6. CDR3 nucleotides: TGTGCCAGCAGCCAAGGGGACAGGGTGCTCGCTGGAAACACCATATATTTT. Its translation: CASSQGDRVLAGNTIYF.

The V gene is TRBV6-4, the J gene TRBJ1-6; the D is unclear. This CDR3 is built from 15 residues. Germline lookup yields CDR1 MRHNA and CDR2 SNTAGT. V was trimmed by 2 bases and J by 7 bases, leaving 12 bases between them. CDR3 protein: CASSDHPTGNSPLHF. The CDR3 region has the DNA TGTGCCAGCAGTGACCACCCGACGGGAAATTCACCCCTCCACTTT.

V gene TRBV30 combines with J gene TRBJ1-6; unclear D gene. The germline V gene has CDR1 GTSNPN and CDR2 SVGIG (reference sequence). This CDR3 has 14 residues. Deletions cut 3 bases from V and 11 bases from J, with 17 bases between. The chain's CDR3 is CAWSVKVLGTPLHF. In DNA form, the CDR3 reads TGTGCCTGGAGCGTCAAAGTACTAGGTACACCCCTCCACTTT.

V and J are TRBV4-2 and TRBJ2-7; TRBD2 might be the D (6 bases). Trimming took off 2 bases at V and 0 bases at J, with 20 bases between the two ends. Germline V CDR1 and CDR2: LGHNA, YNFKEQ. CDR3 length equals 18 residues. The CDR3 is CASSQSKTSYFSSYEQYF. The CDR3 region has the DNA TGTGCCAGCAGCCAATCGAAAACTAGCTATTTTAGCTCCTACGAGCAGTACTTC.

The chain joins TRBV30 to TRBJ1-5, with a tentative D call TRBD1 (6 bases). Looked up from germline, CDR1 is GTSNPN and CDR2 is SVGIG (reference sequence). Trimming took off 2 bases at V and 4 bases at J, with 12 bases between the two ends. The CDR3 totals 14 residues. This CDR3 reads CAWSRGGGNQPQHF. CDR3 bases: TGTGCCTGGAGTAGGGGGGGAGGAAATCAGCCCCAGCATTTT.

This rearrangement joins TRBV5-1 to TRBJ2-3, with TRBD2 matching 12 bases. The germline V gene encodes CDR1 SGHRS and CDR2 YFSETQ. V lost 4 bases to trimming and J lost 4 bases; unmatched junction nucleotides: 13. This CDR3 spans 18 amino acids. The CDR3 DNA reads as TGCGCCAGCAGCCCGAAGAGCCAGACTAGCGGGGGACCAGATACGCAGTATTTT. It specifies CASSPKSQTSGGPDTQYF.

The CDR3 spells CASSLTSGDQETQYF. The CDR3 DNA follows: TGTGCCAGCAGCTTAACTAGCGGGGACCAAGAGACCCAGTACTTC. The rearrangement links TRBV7-2 to TRBJ2-5, with 10 bases matching TRBD2. The CDR3 length is 15 residues. Germline V lookup: CDR1 SGHTA, CDR2 FQGNSA. V was pared by 2 bases and J by 0 bases, with 0 bases of the junction left unmatched.

The gene calls are TRBV9 and TRBJ2-5; 9 bases line up with TRBD2. This CDR3 has 14 amino acids. CDR1 SGDLS and CDR2 YYNGEE come from the germline V gene. With 0 bases clipped from V and 7 bases from J, the junction kept 4 bases outside the gene matches. CDR3 sequence reads: CASSVGLAGVTQYF. The CDR3 DNA follows: TGTGCCAGCAGCGTAGGATTAGCGGGGGTGACCCAGTACTTC. Drawing the rest from reference TRBV9 and TRBJ2-5, the complete variable domain is DSGVTQTPKHLITATGQRVTLRCSPRSGDLSVYWYQQSLDQGLQFLIQYYNGEERAKGNILERFSAQQFPDLHSELNLSSLELGDSALYFCASSVGLAGVTQYFGPGTRLLVL.

The gene calls are TRBV6-5 and TRBJ1-3; D may be TRBD1 (5 bases). Between the trimmed V and J ends, which lost 7 bases and 2 bases, there was a span of 6 bases. CDR1 is MNHEY, CDR2 SVGAGI, per germline. CDR3 length: 12 amino acids. The CDR3 loop reads CASMTAGNTIYF. Here the CDR3 DNA reads TGTGCCAGCATGACAGCTGGAAACACCATATATTTT.